This T cell receptor beta chain was documented in a study of CD4 T cells in relation to SARS-CoV-2 and coronaviruses. Background on the study: Shared crossreactive spike epitopes were mapped to their HLA restriction.

Assay: immunoSEQ multiplex PCR; the TCRdb copy retains only in-frame clones and omits some. The sample consists of about 15,000 clones, about 80% of them appearing once. As for this clone: What it binds is not known.

Germline assignment: CDR1 SGHRS and CDR2 YFSETQ. The CDR3 is 16 amino acids. V lost 0 bases to trimming and J lost 5 bases; unmatched junction nucleotides: 7. CD4+ T cells from unexposed donors were obtained before the COVID-19 pandemic (2011-2018). CD4+ T cells were isolated from the cells after around 10 days of culture. This TCR was sampled from a human donor in good health. The sample comprised CD4+ T cells from PBMCs, cultured in vitro. V and J are TRBV5-1 and TRBJ2-3; 9 bases map to TRBD2. The CDR3 sequence: CASSLGGGAFEDTQYF. DNA for the CDR3: TGCGCCAGCAGCTTGGGCGGGGGGGCCTTTGAAGATACGCAGTATTTT.